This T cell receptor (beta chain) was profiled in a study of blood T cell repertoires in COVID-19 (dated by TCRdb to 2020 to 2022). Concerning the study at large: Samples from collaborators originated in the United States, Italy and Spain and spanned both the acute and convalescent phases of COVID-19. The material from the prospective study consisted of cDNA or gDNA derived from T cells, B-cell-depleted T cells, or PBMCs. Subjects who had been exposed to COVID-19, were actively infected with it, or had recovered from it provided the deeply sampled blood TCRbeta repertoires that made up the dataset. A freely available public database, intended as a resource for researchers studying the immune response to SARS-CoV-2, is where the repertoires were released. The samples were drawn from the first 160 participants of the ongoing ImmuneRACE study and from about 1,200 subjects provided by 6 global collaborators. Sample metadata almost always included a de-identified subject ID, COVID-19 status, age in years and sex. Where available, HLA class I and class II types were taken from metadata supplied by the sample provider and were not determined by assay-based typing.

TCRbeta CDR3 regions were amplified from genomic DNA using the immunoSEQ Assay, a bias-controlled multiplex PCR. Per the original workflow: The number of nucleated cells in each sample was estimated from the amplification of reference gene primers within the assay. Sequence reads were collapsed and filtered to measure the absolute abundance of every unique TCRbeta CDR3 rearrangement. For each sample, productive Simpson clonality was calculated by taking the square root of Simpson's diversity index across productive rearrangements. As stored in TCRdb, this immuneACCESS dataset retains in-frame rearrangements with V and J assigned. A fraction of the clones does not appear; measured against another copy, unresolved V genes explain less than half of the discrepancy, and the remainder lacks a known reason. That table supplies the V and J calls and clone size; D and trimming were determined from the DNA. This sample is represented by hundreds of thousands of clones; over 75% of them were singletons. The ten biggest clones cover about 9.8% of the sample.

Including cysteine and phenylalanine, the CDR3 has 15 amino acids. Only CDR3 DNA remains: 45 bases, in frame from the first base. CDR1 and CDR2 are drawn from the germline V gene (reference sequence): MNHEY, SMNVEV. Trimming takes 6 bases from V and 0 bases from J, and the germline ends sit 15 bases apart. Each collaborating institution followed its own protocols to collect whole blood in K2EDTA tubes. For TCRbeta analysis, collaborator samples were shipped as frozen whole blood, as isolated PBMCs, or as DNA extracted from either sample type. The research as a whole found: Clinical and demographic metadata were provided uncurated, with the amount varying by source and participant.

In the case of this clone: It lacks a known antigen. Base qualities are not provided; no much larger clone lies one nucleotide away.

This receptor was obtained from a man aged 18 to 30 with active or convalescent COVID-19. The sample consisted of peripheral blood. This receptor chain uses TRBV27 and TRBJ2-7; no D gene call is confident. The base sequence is TGTGCCAGCAGGGTATTTGGCGGAAACTCCTACGAGCAGTACTTC. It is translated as CASRVFGGNSYEQYF.